This is a list of T cell receptor beta chains from one sample in a study of radiation and T cells in renal cell carcinoma. Sequencing used immunoSEQ multiplex PCR; TCRdb keeps in-frame clones, though not all of them. The table shows around 64,000 clones, with around 78% occurring only once. Specimen: blood, collected from a patient whose treatment included radiotherapy and nephrectomy. Source of these receptors: a man in his 60s with renal cell carcinoma. The CDR3 runs from the conserved cysteine through the conserved F or W. D genes are given only for firm matches. Rows may omit the clone size; those that give it use once, few, many or a size class.

abundance,j_gene,d_gene,v_gene,CDR3nt,CDR3aa
.,TRBJ1-1,.,TRBV5-1,TGCGCCAGCACCGTGGGCCTAAACACTGAAGCTTTCTTT,CASTVGLNTEAFF
.,TRBJ2-7,.,TRBV19,TGTGCCAGTAGAGTCGGCGCCAACTCCTACGAGCAGTACTTC,CASRVGANSYEQYF
once,TRBJ1-2,.,TRBV4-1,TGCGCCAGCAGCCAAGGACCGGGTCTCTATGGCTACACCTTC,CASSQGPGLYGYTF
.,TRBJ2-7,.,TRBV5-1,TGCGCCAGCAGCTTGTTCCCCGCGGACCGGGCTTCCCTCTACGAGCAGTACTTC,CASSLFPADRASLYEQYF
.,TRBJ2-5,TRBD2,TRBV11-3,TGTGCCAGCAGCTTAGCCATCCTAGCGGGAGCGGAGACCCAGTACTTC,CASSLAILAGAETQYF
.,TRBJ2-5,TRBD1,TRBV7-9,TGTGCCAGCAGCTTAGCAAGCAGGGGGATCGAGACCCAGTACTTC,CASSLASRGIETQYF
.,TRBJ1-1,.,TRBV7-2,TGTGCCAGCAGCTTAGCGCCCCCCCGGCGAGGGACTGAAGCTTTCTTT,CASSLAPPRRGTEAFF
.,TRBJ2-5,.,TRBV19,TGTGCCAGTAGTATTAGTGGAACAGTAGAGACCCAGTACTTC,CASSISGTVETQYF
.,TRBJ1-1,.,TRBV6-4,TGTGCCAGCAGTGACTCGCGGCAGGGAAGAAATGAAGCTTTCTTT,CASSDSRQGRNEAFF
.,TRBJ1-2,.,TRBV6-1,TGTGCCAGCACCGACCAGGGTCTCTATGGCTACACCTTC,CASTDQGLYGYTF
.,TRBJ1-5,.,TRBV7-2,TGTGCCAGCAGCTTAGATGGGGACGGCTTTCAGCCCCAGCATTTT,CASSLDGDGFQPQHF
few,TRBJ1-1,.,TRBV19,TGTGCCAGTAGTTCAGATGGGTCTGAAGCTTTCTTT,CASSSDGSEAFF
.,TRBJ2-3,TRBD2,TRBV5-1,TGCGCCAGCAGCTCCGGGACTAGCGGGAGTGGGGCGCAGTATTTT,CASSSGTSGSGAQYF
.,TRBJ2-1,TRBD2,TRBV27,TGTGCCAGCAGTTTCAGCGGGGGTGGATGGAATGAGCAGTTCTTC,CASSFSGGGWNEQFF
few,TRBJ1-3,TRBD1,TRBV11-3,TGTGCCAGCAGCTCCATGACAGGGATTGGAAACACCATATATTTT,CASSSMTGIGNTIYF
.,TRBJ1-1,.,TRBV5-1,TGCGCCAGCAGCTTGGTGCGGGGCGAGAACACTGAAGCTTTCTTT,CASSLVRGENTEAFF
.,TRBJ2-2,.,TRBV28,TGTGCCAGCAGTTTGGGGGCGTGGGGTCCCAATCCTAACACCGGGGAGCTGTTTTTT,CASSLGAWGPNPNTGELFF
.,TRBJ1-1,.,TRBV19,TGTGCCAGTCAGCTACAGGGTTCAACTGAAGCTTTCTTT,CASQLQGSTEAFF
once,TRBJ2-1,TRBD2,TRBV5-1,TGCGCCAGCAGCTTGGGACTAGCGGGAGGGCTAAGCTCCTACAATGAGCAGTTCTTC,CASSLGLAGGLSSYNEQFF
.,TRBJ2-1,.,TRBV7-7,TGTGCCAGCAGCTTAGGGGCCTTATATCCTAGGAATGAGCAGTTCTTC,CASSLGALYPRNEQFF
few,TRBJ1-1,TRBD1,TRBV7-9,TGTGCCGGGGGACAGGGGAACACTGAAGCTTTCTTT,CAGGQGNTEAFF
.,TRBJ2-3,TRBD2,TRBV6-1,TGTGCCAGCAGTGAAGTCCTCCTAGCGGGCACAGATACGCAGTATTTT,CASSEVLLAGTDTQYF
.,TRBJ2-2,.,TRBV19,TGTGCCAGTAGTAAGGCAGGGGAGAACACCGGGGAGCTGTTTTTT,CASSKAGENTGELFF